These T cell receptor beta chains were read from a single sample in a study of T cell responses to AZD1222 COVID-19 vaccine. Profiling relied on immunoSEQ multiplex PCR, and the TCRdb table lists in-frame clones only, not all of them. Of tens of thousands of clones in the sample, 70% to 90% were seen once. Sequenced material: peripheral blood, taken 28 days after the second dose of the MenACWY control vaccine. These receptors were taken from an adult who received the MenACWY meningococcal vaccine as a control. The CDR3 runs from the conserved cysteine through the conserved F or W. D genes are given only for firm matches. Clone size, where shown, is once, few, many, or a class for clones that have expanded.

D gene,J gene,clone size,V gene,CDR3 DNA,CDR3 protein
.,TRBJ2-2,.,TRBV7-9,TGTGCCAGCAGCTTAGGAGCGACAGGGAACACCGGGGAGCTGTTTTTT,CASSLGATGNTGELFF
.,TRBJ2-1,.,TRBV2,TGTGCCAGCAGTGTCACACAGGGAACCTACAATGAGCAGTTCTTC,CASSVTQGTYNEQFF
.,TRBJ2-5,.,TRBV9,TGTGCCAGCAGCGTCGGGACATACCAAGAGACCCAGTACTTC,CASSVGTYQETQYF
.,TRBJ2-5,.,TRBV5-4,TGTGCCAGCAGCTTGGTCGGGCGGGAGACCCAGTACTTC,CASSLVGRETQYF
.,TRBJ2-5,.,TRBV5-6,TGTGCCAGCAGCCAGGGATTGGAGCGGGAAGAGACCCAGTACTTC,CASSQGLEREETQYF
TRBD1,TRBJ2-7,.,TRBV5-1,TGCGCCAGCAGCTTTGATCTGGGACAGGAATACTACGAGCAGTACTTC,CASSFDLGQEYYEQYF
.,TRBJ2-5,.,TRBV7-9,TGTGCCAGCAGGGGGGGCCAAGAGACCCAGTACTTC,CASRGGQETQYF
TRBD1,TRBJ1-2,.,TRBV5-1,TGCGCCAGCAACAGGGGGGACGATTATGGCTACACCTTC,CASNRGDDYGYTF
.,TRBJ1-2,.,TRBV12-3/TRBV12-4,TGTGCCAGCAGCCTCAGCCTCCTGGGGGGCTACACCTTC,CASSLSLLGGYTF
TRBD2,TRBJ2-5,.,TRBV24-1,TGTGCCACCAGTGATTTAATAGCGGGGGGGCAGGAGACCCAGTACTTC,CATSDLIAGGQETQYF
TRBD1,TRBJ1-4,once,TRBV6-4,TGTGCCAGCAGTGACTCGGGGACAGGGGATGAAAAACTGTTTTTT,CASSDSGTGDEKLFF
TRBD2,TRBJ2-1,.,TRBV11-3,TGTGCCAGCAGCGAACGCGGGGGTAGCTCCTACAATGAGCAGTTCTTC,CASSERGGSSYNEQFF
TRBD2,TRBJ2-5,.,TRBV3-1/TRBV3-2,TGTGCCAGCAGCCACGGGGGAGGGGACCTCTTCGGGGGGACCCAGTACTTC,CASSHGGGDLFGGTQYF
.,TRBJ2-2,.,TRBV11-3,TGTGCCAGCAGCTTGGGGGGGCGCAACACCGGGGAGCTGTTTTTT,CASSLGGRNTGELFF
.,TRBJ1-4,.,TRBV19,TGTGCCAGTAGTATGGGGCAACTAAATGAAAAACTGTTTTTT,CASSMGQLNEKLFF
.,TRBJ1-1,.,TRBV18,TGTGCCAGCTCACCACGAGATGTGGCTTTCTTT,CASSPRDVAFF
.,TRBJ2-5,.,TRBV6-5,TGTGCCAGCACCAGAGGGACAACTAAACAAGAGACCCAGTACTTC,CASTRGTTKQETQYF
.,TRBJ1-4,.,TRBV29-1,TGCAGCGTTGAAGATCTTGCAGGGACTGCAACTAATGAAAAACTGTTTTTT,CSVEDLAGTATNEKLFF
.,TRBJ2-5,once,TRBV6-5,TGTGCCAGCAGTTCGGGACCTTCGGGGACCCAGTACTTC,CASSSGPSGTQYF
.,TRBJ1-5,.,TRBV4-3,TGCGCCAGCAGCCAAGTTTATAGCAATCAGCCCCAGCATTTT,CASSQVYSNQPQHF
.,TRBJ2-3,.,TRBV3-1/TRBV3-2,TGTGCCAGCAGCCAAGTGACCCGGGCAGGGGTCACAGATACGCAGTATTTT,CASSQVTRAGVTDTQYF
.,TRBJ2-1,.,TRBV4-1,TGCGCCAGCAGCCAAGATCTGAGTGTGGGCTACAATGAGCAGTTCTTC,CASSQDLSVGYNEQFF
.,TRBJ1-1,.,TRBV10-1,TGCGCCAGCAGCCTCCCTGGGATGAACACTGAAGCTTTCTTT,CASSLPGMNTEAFF
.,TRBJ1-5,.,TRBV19,TGTGCCAGTAGTATAGAGGAGGGGAGGAACAATCAGCCCCAGCATTTT,CASSIEEGRNNQPQHF
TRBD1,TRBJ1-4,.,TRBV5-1,TGCGCCAGCAGCTCGCAGGGGGTGGCTGAAAAACTGTTTTTT,CASSSQGVAEKLFF
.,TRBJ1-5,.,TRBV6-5,TGTGCCAGCAGTCATCAACGGGGCTCGGGTCAGCCCCAGCATTTT,CASSHQRGSGQPQHF
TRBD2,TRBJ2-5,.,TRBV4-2,TGTGCCAGCAGCCAAGATACTAGCGGGGAGGAAGGGGAGACCCAGTACTTC,CASSQDTSGEEGETQYF
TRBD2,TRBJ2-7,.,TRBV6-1,TGTGCCAGCAGTGAAGCGCGGGGACTAGCCCTCTCCTACGAGCAGTACTTC,CASSEARGLALSYEQYF
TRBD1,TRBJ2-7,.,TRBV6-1,TGTGCCAGCAGTGACCAACCGGGACAGGGTCCCGACGAGCAGTACTTC,CASSDQPGQGPDEQYF
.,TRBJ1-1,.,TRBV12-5,TGTGCTACCCTTCAAGTAGGGGGCACTGAAGCTTTCTTT,CATLQVGGTEAFF
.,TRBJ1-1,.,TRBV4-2,TGTGCCAGCACCGAACAAATTTCTTACACTGAAGCTTTCTTT,CASTEQISYTEAFF
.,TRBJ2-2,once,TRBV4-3,TGCGCCAGCAGCCAAGAAGGTCGGAGGGAGATTACCGGGGAGCTGTTTTTT,CASSQEGRREITGELFF
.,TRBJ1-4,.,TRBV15,TGTGCCACCAGCAGAGATCCGGCAGGGGCGGGTGAAAAACTGTTTTTT,CATSRDPAGAGEKLFF
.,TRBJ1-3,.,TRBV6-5,TGTGCCAGCAGCGAGGGAAACACCATATATTTT,CASSEGNTIYF
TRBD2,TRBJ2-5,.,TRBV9,TGTGCCAGCAGCTTAGCGGGGGGGCAGGTCCCAGAGACCCAGTACTTC,CASSLAGGQVPETQYF
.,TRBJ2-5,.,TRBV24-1,TGTGCCACCAGTGACCATCCTGGAGGGGAATCACAAGAGACCCAGTACTTC,CATSDHPGGESQETQYF
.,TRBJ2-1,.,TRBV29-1,TGCAGCGGCCAGGGGGGCTACAATGAGCAGTTCTTC,CSGQGGYNEQFF
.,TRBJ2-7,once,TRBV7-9,TGTGCCAGCAGCGCCACAGGGGACTCCCCCTACGAGCAGTACTTC,CASSATGDSPYEQYF
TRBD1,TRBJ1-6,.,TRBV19,TGTGCCAGTAGTAGGTCCGGGACAGAATCACCCCTCCACTTT,CASSRSGTESPLHF
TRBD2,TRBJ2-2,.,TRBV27,TGTGCCAGCAGTAGTAGCGGGGGGGCTGCCGGGGAGCTGTTTTTT,CASSSSGGAAGELFF
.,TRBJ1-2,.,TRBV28,TGTGCCAGCAGTTTATCACCAGACGACTATGGCTACACCTTC,CASSLSPDDYGYTF
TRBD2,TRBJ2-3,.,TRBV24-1,TGTGCCACCAGTGATTCTGGAGCGGGGGTAGATACGCAGTATTTT,CATSDSGAGVDTQYF
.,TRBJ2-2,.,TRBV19,TGTGCCAGCAATAACCGGACCGGGGAGCTGTTTTTT,CASNNRTGELFF